This T cell receptor (beta chain) was recovered during a study of technical replicates of blood from a few donors. Clones were sequenced by immunoSEQ multiplex PCR, and TCRdb holds only the in-frame ones, with some missing. The sample contains about 84,000 clones, 93% of which appear only once. The CDR3 spans 13 residues. Trimming pared 1 base from V and 3 bases from J, leaving 6 bases between. Germline CDR1 and CDR2: SGHRS and YFSETQ. The V gene is TRBV5-1, the J gene TRBJ2-3, with D perhaps matching TRBD1 (6 bases). This clonotype was sampled from a human donor in good health. Sequencing was done on a sample of T cells isolated from PBMCs. CDR3 bases: TGCGCCAGCAGCTTGACAGGGACAGATACGCAGTATTTT. It codes for CASSLTGTDTQYF. Based on the CDR3 plus reference TRBV5-1 and TRBJ2-3, the full variable domain is KAGVTQTPRYLIKTRGQQVTLSCSPISGHRSVSWYQQTPGQGLQFLFEYFSETQRNKGNFPGRFSGRQFSNSRSEMNVSTLELGDSALYLCASSLTGTDTQYFGPGTRLTVL.